This entry features one T cell receptor (beta chain) sequence. CDR1 and CDR2 (germline): LGHDT, YNNKEL (reference sequence). This CDR3 has 14 residues. The V end lost 7 bases, the J end lost 10 bases, and 17 bases lay between the germline ends. Profiling relied on immunoSEQ multiplex PCR, and the TCRdb table lists in-frame clones only, not all of them. The sample has roughly 63,000 clones, 90% seen once; the top ten hold around 5.9%. The data were taken from a study of control samples from healthy donors and cancer patients. The source of this sequence is a man in his 60s with colorectal cancer. The V call is TRBV3-1 (or the pseudogene TRBV3-2), the J call TRBJ1-6, with D unresolved. The sequenced material came from PBMCs. The DNA of the CDR3 is TGTGCCAGCACCGCGGGCCAGCGGGGATCACCCCTCCACTTT. Protein: CASTAGQRGSPLHF.